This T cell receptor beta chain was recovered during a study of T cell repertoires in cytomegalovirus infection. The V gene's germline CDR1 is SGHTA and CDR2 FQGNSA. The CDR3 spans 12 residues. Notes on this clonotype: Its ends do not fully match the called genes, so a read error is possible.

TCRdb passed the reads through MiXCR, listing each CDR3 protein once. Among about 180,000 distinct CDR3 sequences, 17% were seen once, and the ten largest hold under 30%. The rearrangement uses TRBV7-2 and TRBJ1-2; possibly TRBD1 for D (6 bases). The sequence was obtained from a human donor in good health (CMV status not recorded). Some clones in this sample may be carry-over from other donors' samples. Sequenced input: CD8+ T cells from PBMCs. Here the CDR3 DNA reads TGTGTCAGCAGTCCGGACAGCTATGGCTACACCTTC. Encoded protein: CVSSPDSYGYTF.